This TCR beta chain was identified in a study of tumor-infiltrating lymphocytes in glioblastoma multiforme. CDR3 size: 15 residues. Germline V lookup: CDR1 SQVTM, CDR2 ANQGSEA. Three nested ARM-PCR rounds with V-beta and C-beta primers built TCRB libraries. These TCRB libraries lack any described unique molecular identifiers. Each CDR3 protein is one row after TCRdb ran MiXCR on the multiplex PCR reads. This table holds around 10,000 distinct CDR3 sequences, 60% to 75% found once. As to this clonotype: The antigen is undetermined. One end of the junction fails to match germline, which may point to a read error.

The study, taken as a whole, reports: Just one glioblastoma patient contributed to the TCR-mutation comparison.

The gene calls are TRBV29-1 and TRBJ2-1; D is possibly TRBD2 (5 bases). The sequencing input was brain tumor tissue. This TCR derives from a male donor with glioblastoma. The chain's CDR3 is CSVGLVGGSNNEQFF. CDR3 coding DNA: TGCAGCGTTGGGCTTGTTGGAGGCTCCAACAATGAGCAGTTCTTC.